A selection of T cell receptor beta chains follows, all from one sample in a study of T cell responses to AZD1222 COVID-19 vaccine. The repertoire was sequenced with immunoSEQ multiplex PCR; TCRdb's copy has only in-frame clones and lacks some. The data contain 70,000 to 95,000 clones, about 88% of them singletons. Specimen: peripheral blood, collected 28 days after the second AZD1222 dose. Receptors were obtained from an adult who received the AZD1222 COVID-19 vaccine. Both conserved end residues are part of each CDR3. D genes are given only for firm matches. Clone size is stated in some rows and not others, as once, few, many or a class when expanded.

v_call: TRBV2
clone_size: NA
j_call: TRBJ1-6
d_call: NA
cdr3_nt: TGTGCCAGCAGTGAAAGGAGGCCCGATAATTCACCCCTCCACTTT
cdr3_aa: CASSERRPDNSPLHF

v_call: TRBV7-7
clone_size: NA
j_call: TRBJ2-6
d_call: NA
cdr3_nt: TGTGCCAGCAGCGCTTACGGGGCCAACGTCCTGACTTTC
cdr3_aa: CASSAYGANVLTF

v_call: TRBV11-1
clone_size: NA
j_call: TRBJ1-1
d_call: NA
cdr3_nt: TGTGCCAGCAGCTTAGGTCGTCTGAACACTGAAGCTTTCTTT
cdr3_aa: CASSLGRLNTEAFF

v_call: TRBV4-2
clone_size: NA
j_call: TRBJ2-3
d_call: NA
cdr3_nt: TGTGCCAGCAGCCAATCGGCCTATACCTACACAGATACGCAGTATTTT
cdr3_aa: CASSQSAYTYTDTQYF

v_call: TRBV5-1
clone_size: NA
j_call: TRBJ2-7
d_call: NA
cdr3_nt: TGCGCCAGCAGGAGATTCACAACGGGCGAGCAGTACTTC
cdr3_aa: CASRRFTTGEQYF

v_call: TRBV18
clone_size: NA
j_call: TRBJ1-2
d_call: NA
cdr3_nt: TGTGCCAGCTCACCACAAAGGGGGGTTGGCTACACCTTC
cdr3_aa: CASSPQRGVGYTF

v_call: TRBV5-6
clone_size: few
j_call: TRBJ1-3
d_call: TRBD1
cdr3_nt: TGTGCCAGCAGCTACCGGACAGGGACTGGAAACACCATATATTTT
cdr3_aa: CASSYRTGTGNTIYF

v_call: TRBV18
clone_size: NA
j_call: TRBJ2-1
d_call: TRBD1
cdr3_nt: TGTGCCAGCTCCCCGGGACAGGGTCCCAATGAGCAGTTCTTC
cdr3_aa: CASSPGQGPNEQFF

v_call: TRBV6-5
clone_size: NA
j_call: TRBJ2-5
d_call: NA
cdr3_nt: TGTGCCAGCAGGAAGGGGGGCGGGCAAGAGACCCAGTACTTC
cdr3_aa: CASRKGGGQETQYF

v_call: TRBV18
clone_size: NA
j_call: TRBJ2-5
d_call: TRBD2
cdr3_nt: TGTGCCAGCTCACCAGGGACGGGGGGGCCGTACCAAGAGACCCAGTACTTC
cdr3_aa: CASSPGTGGPYQETQYF

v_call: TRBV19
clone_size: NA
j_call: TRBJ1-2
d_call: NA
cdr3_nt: TGTGCCAGTAGTGGGGACCTGAGAGGCTACACCTTC
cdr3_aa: CASSGDLRGYTF

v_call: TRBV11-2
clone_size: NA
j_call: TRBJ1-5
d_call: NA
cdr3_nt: TGTGCCAGCGGCAGGGAGGGCAATCAGCCCCAGCATTTT
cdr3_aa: CASGREGNQPQHF

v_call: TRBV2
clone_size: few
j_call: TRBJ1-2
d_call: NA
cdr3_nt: TGTGCCAGCAGTGAAGGACCGGAACTCTATGGCTACACCTTC
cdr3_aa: CASSEGPELYGYTF

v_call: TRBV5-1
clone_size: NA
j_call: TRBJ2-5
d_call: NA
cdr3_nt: TGCGCCAGCAGCTTGGGGACCGGGACATCCCAAGAGACCCAGTACTTC
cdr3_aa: CASSLGTGTSQETQYF

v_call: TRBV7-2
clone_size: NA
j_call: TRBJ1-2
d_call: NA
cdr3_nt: TGTGCCAGCAGCTTATCAGGGGCTGGCTACACCTTC
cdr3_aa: CASSLSGAGYTF

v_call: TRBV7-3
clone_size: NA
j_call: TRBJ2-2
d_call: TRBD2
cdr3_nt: TGTGCCAGCAGCCCCGGGGGGACTGCCGGGGAGCTGTTTTTT
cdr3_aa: CASSPGGTAGELFF

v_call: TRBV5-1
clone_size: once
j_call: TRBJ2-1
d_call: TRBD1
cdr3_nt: TGCGCCAGCACCACCGGGACAGCTCCCTACAATGAGCAGTTCTTC
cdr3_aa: CASTTGTAPYNEQFF

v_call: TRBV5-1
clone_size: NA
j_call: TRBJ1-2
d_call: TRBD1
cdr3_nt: TGCGCCAGCAGCTCCACAATTCCTTTACAGGGGAGGGATGGCTACACCTTC
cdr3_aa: CASSSTIPLQGRDGYTF

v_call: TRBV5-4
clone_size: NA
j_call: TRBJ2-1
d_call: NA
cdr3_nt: TGTGCCAGCAGCAGTAACCGGGACCAGAGAATTAGTGAGCAGTTCTTC
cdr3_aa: CASSSNRDQRISEQFF

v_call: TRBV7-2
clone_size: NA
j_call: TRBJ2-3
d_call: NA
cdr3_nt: TGTGCCAGCAGCTTAGGAGGGGCCGCCTACGTAGATACGCAGTATTTT
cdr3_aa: CASSLGGAAYVDTQYF

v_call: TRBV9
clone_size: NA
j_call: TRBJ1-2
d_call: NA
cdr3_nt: TGTGCCAGCAGCGTAAGCAGGACGGGAAACTATGGCTACACCTTC
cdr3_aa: CASSVSRTGNYGYTF

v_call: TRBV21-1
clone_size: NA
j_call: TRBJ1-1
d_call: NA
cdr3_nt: TGTGCCAGCATCGGGGGCACTGAAGCTTTCTTT
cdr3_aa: CASIGGTEAFF

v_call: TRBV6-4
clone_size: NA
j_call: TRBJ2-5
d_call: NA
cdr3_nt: TGTGCCAGCAGTGATTCGACTCTAGACAGTCCAGAAGAGACCCAGTACTTC
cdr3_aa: CASSDSTLDSPEETQYF

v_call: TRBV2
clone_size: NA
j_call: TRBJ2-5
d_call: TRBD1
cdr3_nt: TGTGCCAGCAGAGGACAGGCTATTCCTCAAGAGACCCAGTACTTC
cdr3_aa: CASRGQAIPQETQYF

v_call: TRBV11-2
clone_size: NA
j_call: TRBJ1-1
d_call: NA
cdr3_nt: TGTGCCAGCAGCTTTGGGTTAAACACTGAAGCTTTCTTT
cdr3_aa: CASSFGLNTEAFF

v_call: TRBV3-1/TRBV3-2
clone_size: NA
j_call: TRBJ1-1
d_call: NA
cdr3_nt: TGTGCCAGCAGCCAAGGGGCGGCAATGAACACTGAAGCTTTCTTT
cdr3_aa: CASSQGAAMNTEAFF

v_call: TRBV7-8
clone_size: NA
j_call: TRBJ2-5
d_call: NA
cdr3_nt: TGTGCCAGCAGCTTAGCCTTTCGGACCCAGTACTTC
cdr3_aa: CASSLAFRTQYF

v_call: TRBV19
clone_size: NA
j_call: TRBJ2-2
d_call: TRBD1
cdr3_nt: TGTGCCAGTAGTGTCGGGGACAGGAACACCGGGGAGCTGTTTTTT
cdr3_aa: CASSVGDRNTGELFF

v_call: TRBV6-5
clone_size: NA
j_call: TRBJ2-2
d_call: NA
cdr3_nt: TGTGCCAGCACGTGGGGCGGGAACACCGGGGAGCTGTTTTTT
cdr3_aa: CASTWGGNTGELFF